Shown below are 11 T cell receptor beta chains from a single sample sequenced in a study of early T cells in non-severe SARS-CoV-2 infection (TCRdb year 2021). The protocol used for the library was 5' RACE. Sequenced using a NextSeq 500. The public reads were quality trimmed at Q25 with fastp and then assembled into clones with MiXCR by TCRdb, keeping productive beta chains. Here each entry gathers all rows of one CDR3 protein and keeps the most common genes and DNA. The sample table shows more than 25,000 distinct CDR3 sequences, and around 5.4% are seen once. The top ten clones comprise roughly 0.87% of the sample. Specimen: whole blood. The receptors stem from an adult who was a healthcare worker with PCR-confirmed SARS-CoV-2 infection or an uninfected control (not recorded which).

This clonotype was seen many times. This sequence joins TRBV6-2 or TRBV6-3 and TRBJ2-3; 10 nucleotides match TRBD2. J was trimmed by 2 bases and V by 2 bases; bases with no gene match: 1. CDR1 and CDR2 from the germline V gene are MNHEY and SVGEGT. The CDR3 contains 15 residues. The CDR3 DNA reads TGTGCCAGCAGTTACAGCGGGGGGGCCACAGATACGCAGTATTTT. This gives the protein CASSYSGGATDTQYF.

By share, this clonotype counts as medium-sized. This chain links TRBV7-2 with TRBJ2-3; no clear D gene. Germline V lookup: CDR1 SGHTA, CDR2 FQGNSA. Trimming pared 5 bases from V and 0 bases from J, leaving 15 bases between. The CDR3 has 16 amino acids. CDR3 sequence (DNA): TGTGCCAGCAGCCCTGTTGGTCAGGCTAGCACAGATACGCAGTATTTT. It encodes CASSPVGQASTDTQYF.

Ten or more counts support this clonotype. The chain has TRBV27 and TRBJ1-4, with D possibly TRBD1 on 5 matching bases. Germline V gene data show CDR1 as MNHEY and CDR2 as SMNVEV (reference sequence). Trimming took off 2 bases at V and 5 bases at J, with 12 bases between the two ends. The length of the CDR3 is 15 residues. The CDR3 region is CASSLSWGKNEKLFF. CDR3 coding DNA: TGTGCCAGCAGTTTAAGTTGGGGCAAAAATGAAAAACTGTTTTTT.

This clonotype appeared many times. The chain joins TRBV5-1 to TRBJ2-5; D is unclear. The CDR3 sequence is 15 residues long. The ends were cut back, 0 bases at V and 2 bases at J, with 11 bases in the middle. CDR1 is SGHRS and CDR2 is YFSETQ in the germline V gene. CDR3 nucleotides: TGCGCCAGCAGCTTGGCCGGAACTAAGCAAGAGACCCAGTACTTC. Its translation is CASSLAGTKQETQYF.

In this sample, this clonotype turned up many times. CDR3 region: CASSLTGHNNEQFF. In nucleotides, the CDR3 is TGTGCCAGCAGCTTGACGGGACACAACAATGAGCAGTTCTTC. The rearrangement uses TRBV5-4 and TRBJ2-1, with TRBD1 as a possible D gene (6 bases). The CDR3 spans 14 residues. V lost 1 base, J lost 5 bases, and 10 bases lay in between. Per germline, CDR1 SGHNT and CDR2 YYREEE (reference sequence).

This clonotype has only a few counts. This chain joins TRBV12-3 or TRBV12-4 and TRBJ2-5; D ambiguous. This CDR3 spans 15 amino acids. V dropped 6 bases and J dropped 2 bases, with 16 bases sitting between them. The CDR3 nucleotides are TGTGCCAGCAGCCTCGCTTTGGCGGCACAAGAGACCCAGTACTTC. Amino acid sequence: CASSLALAAQETQYF.

This clonotype was detected ten times or more. This chain uses TRBV12-3 or TRBV12-4 with TRBJ2-7, with TRBD2 matching 7 bases. After removal of 3 bases from V and 6 bases from J, the junction contained 2 bases not matched to a gene. The CDR3 runs 12 residues. CDR3 amino acids: CASSFWGGEQYF. CDR3 sequence (DNA): TGTGCCAGCAGTTTTTGGGGGGGCGAGCAGTACTTC.

The chain uses TRBV19 and TRBJ2-2, with D unresolved. Trimming cost V 3 bases and J 3 bases, with 2 bases left between them. CDR1 is LNHDA, CDR2 SQIVND, per germline (reference sequence). The CDR3 length is 12 residues. As DNA, the CDR3 is TGTGCCAGTAGTATGCACACCGGGGAGCTGTTTTTT. Its protein product is CASSMHTGELFF.

The chain couples TRBV7-9 to TRBJ2-2, with TRBD1 matching over 11 bases. This CDR3 comprises 16 residues. V was pared by 4 bases and J by 4 bases, with 5 bases of the junction left unmatched. Germline-derived CDR1 and CDR2 are SEHNR and FQNEAQ (reference sequence). Here the CDR3 DNA reads TGTGCCAGCAGCTCCCTCGGGACAGGGGGCACCGGGGAGCTGTTTTTT. Protein: CASSSLGTGGTGELFF.

This chain joins TRBV3-1 and TRBJ1-5; D uncertain. This CDR3 comprises 14 residues. Trimming took off 1 base at V and 5 bases at J, with 9 bases between the two ends. Germline assignment: CDR1 LGHDT and CDR2 YNNKEL (reference sequence). The CDR3 is CASSQGTSYQPQHF. The CDR3 region has the DNA TGTGCCAGCAGCCAAGGGACTTCCTATCAGCCCCAGCATTTT.

There are many counts of this clonotype. The chain has TRBV20-1 and TRBJ2-3, with 9 bases that match TRBD2. CDR3 length: 14 amino acids. Germline V gene sequence: CDR1 DFQATT, CDR2 SNEGSKA (reference sequence). V was clipped by 8 bases and J by 2 bases; unmatched bases: 8. The CDR3 is CSSQRGDHTDTQYF. In DNA form, the CDR3 reads TGCAGTTCCCAGCGGGGGGATCACACAGATACGCAGTATTTT.